The T cell receptor beta chain under discussion was sequenced for a study of cytomegalovirus exposure and HLA in healthy donors (dated by TCRdb to the late 2010s). Describing the broader study: According to an earlier analysis of 587 of the donors, 200 million or so T cells yielded over 100 million unique TCR beta sequences and 276 Gb of sequence data. Rather than using new phenotypic data, the later analysis identified candidate immune exposures from TCR beta sequences and from how often those sequences occurred across donors. Genome-wide SNP genotypes for about 65% of the 666 donors were used in a later genetic analysis, which treated that subset as a discovery cohort. Of the 300 to 500 genotyped donors, roughly 76% were placed in the genetic ancestry cluster associated with self-reported Caucasian donors. An earlier analysis of more than 450 of the donors used high-throughput TCR beta sequencing to judge whether each TCR beta V gene segment behaved as functional or pseudogenic. The study profiled the T cell repertoires of 666 subjects by immunosequencing and related them to cytomegalovirus serostatus. HLA typing included class I and class II loci at four-digit resolution. In a later analysis, previously published TCR beta repertoires from 670 or so donors were re-analyzed and high-resolution HLA genotyping was added so that TCR occurrence patterns could be studied. The aim of the study was to test whether cataloging public T cell receptors could identify signatures of past pathogen exposure. On average, about 200,000 unique TCR beta nucleotide sequences were sequenced per donor among fewer than 500 genotyped donors of the cohort, with 15% to 20% of those sequences being non-productive. Every repertoire in the discovery cohort had been generated on one and the same sequencing platform. Donor age, sex, ethnicity and CMV serostatus were compiled alongside the repertoire data. Typing coverage differed by locus: A, B, C, DRB1 and DQB1 were typed in roughly 620-630 donors, DQA1 in 522, DPA1 in some 600, and DPB1 in 472. Along with the roughly 710-subject first cohort, a separate validation cohort of over 90 different subjects was used. Because of strong linkage in the cohort, five DR-DQ haplotypes were treated as single units for association and clustering. To predict cytomegalovirus infection status, the study brought together high-throughput TCR immunosequencing, statistical association of individual TCRs with disease status, and machine learning. An early release covering about 600 HLA-typed donors comprised roughly 300 gigabases of sequencing data and tens of millions of unique TCR sequences. Broad study findings and their caveats: Some IMGT-functional V segments, including TRBV6-2 and TRBV6-3, could not be told apart with the 87-base-pair reads, so those segments were excluded. A group of highly shared sequence variants was considered likely to be a technical artifact of the sequencing pipeline. In a later genetic analysis, a missense DCLRE1C variant was associated with V-gene and J-gene trimming of TCR beta chains, and the association was replicated in an independent cohort. In a later analysis, the rate of TCR association differed among HLA loci, with DRB1 alleles having the most associated TCRs and HLA-C alleles having the fewest. According to the authors, the approach could potentially be generalized to other disease states and immunological phenotypes. Specific HLA alleles were associated with around 18,000 TCR beta sequences at a false discovery rate of 0.05 in a later analysis. Correlated functional status among segregating V segments might be attributable to linkage disequilibrium, but an unknown experimental factor could not be ruled out. In this cohort, only TCR beta chains were sequenced, and detectable features were limited by the absence of alpha or paired-chain data. In both the original and validation cohorts, the classifier was reported to diagnose cytomegalovirus status with high specificity and sensitivity. In an earlier analysis of 587 of the donors, most TCR beta V segments appeared in productive rearrangements about 90% or about 30% of the time, broadly matching IMGT annotations. Most TCR sequences were seen in very few donors, while some public TCRs were found in many individuals. The study gave a list of over 150 TCR beta chains associated with cytomegalovirus. Three of the identified cytomegalovirus-associated TCR beta chains were confirmed in vitro to be specific for cytomegalovirus antigens. In a later analysis, HLA-associated TCR beta chains were found to be more clonally expanded and to have lower generation probabilities than equally common non-associated chains. Assigning TCR associations to individual alleles was difficult when HLA alleles, especially DR and DQ, strongly co-occurred. Immune exposure information for the cohort was limited to CMV serostatus. A further reported finding was that TCR beta sequences accurately predicted the HLA-A and HLA-B alleles for most subjects in the first cohort. A later analysis reported that several top co-occurrence clusters appeared linked to parvovirus B19, influenza, CMV and Epstein-Barr virus. A later analysis found that most CMV-associated TCR beta chains appeared HLA-restricted, with HLA associations seemingly driven largely by CMV exposure. The earlier analysis of 450 to 700 of the donors excluded approximately 15 rarely observed V segments, including chromosome 9 orphons, because counts were too low. Because some donors lacked HLA typing at each locus, the association tests relied only on the typed subset. Compared with the roughly 700-donor mean, donors in an Asian-associated ancestry cluster had fewer N-insertions in productive TCRs, according to a later genetic analysis. Sequencing depth was assumed to be roughly uniform across donors in the presence/absence analyses, though that assumption may not hold.

Comment on this clone: Its antigen remains unidentified. The sample holds no much larger clone one base away, and base qualities are not on file.

The receptor library was made with the immunoSEQ multiplex PCR assay. A mixture of 60 forward primers for TCR Vbeta segments and 13 reverse primers for TCR Jbeta segments was used in the multiplex PCR. The CDR3 region of rearranged TCR beta genes was amplified from genomic DNA with a multiplex PCR assay. Amplified TCR beta libraries were sequenced as 87-base-pair reads on the Illumina HiSeq System. For the original study's pipeline: A later analysis tallied 70 million to 100 million unique TCR beta chains across the 700 or so repertoires, and roughly 11 million of those chains were shared by two or more donors. Raw reads were error-corrected and collapsed into unique sequences with a nearest-neighbor algorithm that merged closely related sequences to remove PCR and sequencing errors. CDR3 sequences were aligned to IMGT reference sequences to assign V, D and J gene segments. For a sequence to be retained, a match of at least six nucleotides was required to both a V gene segment and a J gene segment. A rearrangement counted as productive if the CDR3 had no stop codons and remained in frame with V and J, and every other rearrangement counted as non-productive. Following IMGT convention, CDR3 was defined as the stretch from the second conserved V-encoded cysteine up to the conserved J-encoded phenylalanine. Sequences without an unambiguous match to a single V gene segment were excluded from the earlier analysis of 587 of the donors. An earlier analysis of several hundred of the donors classified V segments as functional when productive rearrangements were above 56.7% and as segregating when the standard deviation between donors was above 5%. A statistical classification framework was built for diagnosing cytomegalovirus status from the catalog of TCR beta chain sequences. In a later analysis, TCR nucleotide sequences were compared against IMGT/GENE-DB human TR gene sequences so that V and J genes could be assigned. The TCRdist pipeline was used in a later analysis to assign CDR3 sequences and most-parsimonious VDJ recombination scenarios. In a later analysis, every TCR beta chain was defined by the combination of its CDR3 amino acid sequence and its V-gene family, and reads without a unique V-gene family were dropped. As a way to deal with suspected cross-contamination and a sequencing artifact, a later analysis dropped hundreds of nucleotide sequences that were highly shared and had low generation probability. In a later analysis, a clonal expansion index was calculated for each public chain from normalized within-repertoire ranks of inferred template counts. A later analysis computed generation probabilities with a VDJ recombination model fitted to out-of-frame rearrangements, and checked the results against IGoR. In a later analysis, TCR-TCR, TCR-HLA and TCR-CMV co-occurrence was scored with hypergeometric tests, and a repertoire-size bias correction was applied to TCR pairs. A later analysis estimated false discovery rates by permuting HLA or CMV assignments 20 times. In a later analysis, co-occurring TCRs were grouped using DBSCAN, with TCRdist sequence similarity added in when clustering inside HLA-allele-positive subsets. For co-occurrence clustering, repertoires with fewer than 30,000 or more than 120,000 public chains were excluded, along with roughly 5 repertoires with anomalous nucleotide sharing. Here the immuneACCESS table is served through TCRdb, limited to in-frame sequences with V and J called. Missing clones are a known gap in these copies; in checked studies unresolved V genes cover under half, and the rest lacks a known reason. V, J and clone size were drawn from that table, and D and trimming were deduced from the DNA. The sample data list 130,000 or so clones, and approximately 80% of these were observed just once. The ten largest clonotypes hold 1.5% of the sample.

The CDR3 runs 14 amino acids, cysteine and phenylalanine included. The kept DNA is CDR3 alone, 42 bases in frame from the first base. Per the germline V gene, MDHEN is the CDR1 and SYDVKM is the CDR2. The germline V and J ends show losses of 5 bases and 3 bases respectively, and no gene match explains 7 bases of the junction. In total, roughly 670 healthy bone marrow donors made up the cohort. All cohort members were sampled while nominally healthy, although unrecorded immune exposures were likely present. The donor was CMV seronegative and belonged to the group of roughly 330 seronegative cohort members. A peripheral blood sample was collected from each donor, and TCR beta sequencing was performed on peripheral blood mononuclear cells. Genomic DNA extraction from the blood cell samples was performed with the Qiagen DNeasy Blood Extraction Kit.

Recombination joined TRBV28 with TRBJ2-7; 7 bases in between match TRBD1. Sequencing was done on a sample of PBMCs. This clonotype was obtained from a female donor in good health and CMV-seronegative. The CDR3 reads CASSAGTVYYEQYF. Here is the DNA: TGTGCCAGCAGTGCCGGGACAGTCTACTACGAGCAGTACTTC. With the portions outside the CDR3 filled from the reference TRBV28 and TRBJ2-7 genes, the complete variable region becomes DVKVTQSSRYLVKRTGEKVFLECVQDMDHENMFWYRQDPGLGLRLIYFSYDVKMKEKGDIPEGYSVSREKKERFSLILESASTNQTSMYLCASSAGTVYYEQYFGPGTRLTVT.